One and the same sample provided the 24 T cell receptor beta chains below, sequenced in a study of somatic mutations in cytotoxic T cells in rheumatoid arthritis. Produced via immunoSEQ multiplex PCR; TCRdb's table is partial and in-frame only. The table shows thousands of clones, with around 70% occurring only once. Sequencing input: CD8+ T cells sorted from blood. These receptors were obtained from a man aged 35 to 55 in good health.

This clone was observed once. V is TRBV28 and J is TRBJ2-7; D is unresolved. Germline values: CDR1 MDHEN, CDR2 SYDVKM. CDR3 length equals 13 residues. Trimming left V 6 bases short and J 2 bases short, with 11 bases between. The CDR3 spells CASRLSAPYEQYF. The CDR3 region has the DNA TGTGCCAGCAGACTGTCGGCCCCCTACGAGCAGTACTTC. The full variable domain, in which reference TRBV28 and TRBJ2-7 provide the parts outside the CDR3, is DVKVTQSSRYLVKRTGEKVFLECVQDMDHENMFWYRQDPGLGLRLIYFSYDVKMKEKGDIPEGYSVSREKKERFSLILESASTNQTSMYLCASRLSAPYEQYFGPGTRLTVT.

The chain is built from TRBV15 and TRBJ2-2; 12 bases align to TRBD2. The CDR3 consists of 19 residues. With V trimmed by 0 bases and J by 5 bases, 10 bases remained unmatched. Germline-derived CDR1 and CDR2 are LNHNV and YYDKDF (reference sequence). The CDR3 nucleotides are TGTGCCACCAGCAGAGATTCTTGGACTAGCGGGATGGTAACCGGGGAGCTGTTTTTT. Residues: CATSRDSWTSGMVTGELFF.

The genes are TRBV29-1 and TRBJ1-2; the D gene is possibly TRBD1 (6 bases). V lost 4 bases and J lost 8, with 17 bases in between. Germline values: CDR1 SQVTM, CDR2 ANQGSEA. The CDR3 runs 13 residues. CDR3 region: CSVVFGGARGYTF. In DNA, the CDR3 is TGCAGCGTTGTGTTTGGGGGGGCGCGAGGCTACACCTTC.

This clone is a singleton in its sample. CDR3 DNA: TGTGCCAGCATCCCTAGGCAGCTAGCGATTAACTCCTACAATGAGCAGTTCTTC. Amino acid sequence: CASIPRQLAINSYNEQFF. The chain couples TRBV28 to TRBJ2-1; maybe TRBD2 (6 bases). Germline CDR1 reads MDHEN; CDR2 reads SYDVKM. Trimming took 7 bases from V and 0 from J, leaving 22 bases between them. The CDR3 runs 18 residues.

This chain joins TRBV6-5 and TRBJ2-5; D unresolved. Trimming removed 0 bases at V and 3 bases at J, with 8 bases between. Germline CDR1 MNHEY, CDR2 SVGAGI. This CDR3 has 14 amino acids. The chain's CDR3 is CASSYSIKEETQYF. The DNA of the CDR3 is TGTGCCAGCAGTTACTCGATTAAGGAAGAGACCCAGTACTTC.

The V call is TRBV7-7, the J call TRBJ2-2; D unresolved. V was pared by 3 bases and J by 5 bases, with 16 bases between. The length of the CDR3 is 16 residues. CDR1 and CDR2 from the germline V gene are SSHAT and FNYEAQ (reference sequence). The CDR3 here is CASSLGWSARTGELFF. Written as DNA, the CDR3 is TGTGCCAGCAGCTTGGGCTGGTCCGCTAGGACCGGGGAGCTGTTTTTT.

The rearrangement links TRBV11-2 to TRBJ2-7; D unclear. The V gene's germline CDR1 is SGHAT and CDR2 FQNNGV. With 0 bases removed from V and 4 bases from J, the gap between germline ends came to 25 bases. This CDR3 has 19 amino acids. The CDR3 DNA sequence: TGTGCCAGCAGCTTAGACCCCGAAGGTTTTCGCGGTTGGGTTTACGAGCAGTACTTC. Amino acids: CASSLDPEGFRGWVYEQYF.

The CDR3, as DNA: TGTGCCAGCAGGCAGGGACAAAGGTACAATGAGCAGTTCTTC. Its protein product is CASRQGQRYNEQFF. V usage is TRBV6-5 and J usage is TRBJ2-1; perhaps TRBD1 as D (6 bases). The length of the CDR3 is 14 residues. Per the germline V gene, CDR1 is MNHEY and CDR2 is SVGAGI. With 6 bases removed from V and 4 bases from J, the gap between germline ends came to 13 bases.

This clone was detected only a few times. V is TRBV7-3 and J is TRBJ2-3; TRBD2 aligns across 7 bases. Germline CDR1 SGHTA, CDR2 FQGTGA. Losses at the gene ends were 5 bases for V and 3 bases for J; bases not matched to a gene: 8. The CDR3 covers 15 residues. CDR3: CASSPDGGGTDTQYF. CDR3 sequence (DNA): TGTGCCAGCAGCCCAGACGGGGGAGGGACAGATACGCAGTATTTT. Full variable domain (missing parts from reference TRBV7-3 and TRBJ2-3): GAGVSQTPSNKVTEKGKYVELRCDPISGHTALYWYRQSLGQGPEFLIYFQGTGAADDSGLPNDRFFAVRPEGSVSTLKIQRTERGDSAVYLCASSPDGGGTDTQYFGPGTRLTVL.

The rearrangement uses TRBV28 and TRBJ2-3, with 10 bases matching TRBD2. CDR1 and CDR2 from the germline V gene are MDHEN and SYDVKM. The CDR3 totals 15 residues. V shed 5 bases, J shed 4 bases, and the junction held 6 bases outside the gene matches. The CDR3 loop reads CASSILAGDSDTQYF. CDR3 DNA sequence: TGTGCCAGCAGTATTCTAGCGGGAGATTCAGATACGCAGTATTTT.

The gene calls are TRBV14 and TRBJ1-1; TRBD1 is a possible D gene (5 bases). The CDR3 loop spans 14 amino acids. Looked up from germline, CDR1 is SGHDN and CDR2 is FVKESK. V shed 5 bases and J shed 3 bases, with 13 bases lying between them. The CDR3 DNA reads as TGTGCCAGCAGCTCTTTGAGGGGTGACACTGAAGCTTTCTTT. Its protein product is CASSSLRGDTEAFF.

The CDR3 nucleotides are TGTGCCAGCAAGATCACAGGTTACCCTAATGAAAAACTGTTTTTT. It specifies CASKITGYPNEKLFF. The chain uses TRBV27 and TRBJ1-4; TRBD1 might be the D (5 bases). Germline values: CDR1 MNHEY, CDR2 SMNVEV (reference sequence). The ends were cut back, 7 bases at V and 3 bases at J, with 15 bases in the middle. The CDR3 loop spans 15 amino acids.

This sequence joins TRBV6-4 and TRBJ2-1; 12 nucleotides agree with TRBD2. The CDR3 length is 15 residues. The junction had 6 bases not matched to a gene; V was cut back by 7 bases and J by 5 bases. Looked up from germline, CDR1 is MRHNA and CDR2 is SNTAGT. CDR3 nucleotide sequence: TGTGCCAGCACCCGACTAGCGGGGGAGAACAATGAGCAGTTCTTC. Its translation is CASTRLAGENNEQFF.

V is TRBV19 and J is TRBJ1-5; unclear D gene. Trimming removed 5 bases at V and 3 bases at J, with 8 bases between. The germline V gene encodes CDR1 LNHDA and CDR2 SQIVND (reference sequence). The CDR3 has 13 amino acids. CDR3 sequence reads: CASSAAINQPQHF. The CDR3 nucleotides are TGTGCCAGTAGTGCCGCAATCAATCAGCCCCAGCATTTT.

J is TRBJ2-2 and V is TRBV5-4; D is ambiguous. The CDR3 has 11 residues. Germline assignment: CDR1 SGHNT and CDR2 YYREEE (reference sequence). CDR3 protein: CVFGSTGELFF. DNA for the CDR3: TGTGTCTTCGGCTCCACCGGGGAGCTGTTTTTT.

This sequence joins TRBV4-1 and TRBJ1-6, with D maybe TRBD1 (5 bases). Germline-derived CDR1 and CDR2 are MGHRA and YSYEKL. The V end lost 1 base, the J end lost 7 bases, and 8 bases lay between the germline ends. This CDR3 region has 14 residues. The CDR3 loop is CASSQAQGNSPLHF. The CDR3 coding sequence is TGCGCCAGCAGCCAAGCGCAGGGAAATTCACCCCTCCACTTT.

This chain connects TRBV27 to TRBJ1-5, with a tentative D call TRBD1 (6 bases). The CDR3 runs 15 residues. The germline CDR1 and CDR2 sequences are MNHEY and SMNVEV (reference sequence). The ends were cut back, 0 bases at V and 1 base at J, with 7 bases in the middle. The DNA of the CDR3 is TGTGCCAGCAGTTTATCTGGACAGAGCAATCAGCCCCAGCATTTT. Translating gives CASSLSGQSNQPQHF.

The chain's CDR3 is CASSDRGTDTQYF. The CDR3 DNA reads as TGTGCCAGCAGCGACAGGGGCACAGATACGCAGTATTTT. The chain joins TRBV27 to TRBJ2-3; 7 bases are a match to TRBD1. The CDR3 contains 13 residues. V was pared by 6 bases and J by 1 base, with 1 base of the junction left unmatched. CDR1 and CDR2 (germline): MNHEY, SMNVEV (reference sequence).

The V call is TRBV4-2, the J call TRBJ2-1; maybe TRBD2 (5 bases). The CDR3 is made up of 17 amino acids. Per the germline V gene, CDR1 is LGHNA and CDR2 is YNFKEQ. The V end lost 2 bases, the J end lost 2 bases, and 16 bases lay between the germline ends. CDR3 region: CASSQRGEGIPYNEQFF. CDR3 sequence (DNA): TGTGCCAGCAGCCAAAGAGGAGAGGGAATCCCCTACAATGAGCAGTTCTTC.

CDR3 nucleotide sequence: TGTGCCAGCAGTCAAACACCCGGGACAGGGACCTCCGGGGAGCTGTTTTTT. Its protein is CASSQTPGTGTSGELFF. The rearrangement uses TRBV6-4 and TRBJ2-2, with 9 bases fitting TRBD1. The CDR3 has 17 amino acids. CDR1 and CDR2 (germline): MRHNA, SNTAGT. V gave up 5 bases and J gave up 6 bases; unmatched junction bases: 13.

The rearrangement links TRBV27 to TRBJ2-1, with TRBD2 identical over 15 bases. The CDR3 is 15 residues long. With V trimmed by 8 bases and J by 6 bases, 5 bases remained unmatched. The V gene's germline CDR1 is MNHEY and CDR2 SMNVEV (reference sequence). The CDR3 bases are TGTGCCAGCGGGTGGACTAGCGGGAGGGTCAATGAGCAGTTCTTC. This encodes CASGWTSGRVNEQFF.

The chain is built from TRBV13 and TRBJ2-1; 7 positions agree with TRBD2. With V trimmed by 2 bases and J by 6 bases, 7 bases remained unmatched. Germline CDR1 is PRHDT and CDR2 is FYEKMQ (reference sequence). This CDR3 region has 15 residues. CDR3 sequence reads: CASSLTGGGFNEQFF. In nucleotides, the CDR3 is TGTGCCAGCAGCTTAACTGGCGGGGGATTCAATGAGCAGTTCTTC. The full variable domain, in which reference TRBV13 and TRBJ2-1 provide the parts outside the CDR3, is AAGVIQSPRHLIKEKRETATLKCYPIPRHDTVYWYQQGPGQDPQFLISFYEKMQSDKGSIPDRFSAQQFSDYHSELNMSSLELGDSALYFCASSLTGGGFNEQFFGPGTRLTVL.

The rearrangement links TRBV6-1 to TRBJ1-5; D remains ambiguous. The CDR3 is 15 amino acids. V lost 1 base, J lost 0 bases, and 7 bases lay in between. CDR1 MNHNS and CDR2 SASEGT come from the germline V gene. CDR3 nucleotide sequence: TGTGCCAGCAGTGAAGGGATTTATAGCAATCAGCCCCAGCATTTT. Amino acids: CASSEGIYSNQPQHF.

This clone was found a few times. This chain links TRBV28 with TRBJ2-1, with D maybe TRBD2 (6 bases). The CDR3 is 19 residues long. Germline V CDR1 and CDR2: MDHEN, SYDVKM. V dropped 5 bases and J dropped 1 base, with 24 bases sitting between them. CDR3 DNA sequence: TGTGCCAGCAGTCCAAGACCCCTACTAGCTACTTTGTCCTACAATGAGCAGTTCTTC. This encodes CASSPRPLLATLSYNEQFF.